One sample yielded the 5 T cell receptor beta chains listed below, sequenced in a study of identical twins. Each CDR3 protein is one row after TCRdb ran MiXCR on the 5' RACE reads. This sample carries roughly 690,000 distinct CDR3 sequences, around 6% of them seen once, and the ten largest clones take 1.5% to 2%. Sequenced input: naive T cells sorted from blood. The receptors shown here come from a man between 18 and 29 years old in good health.

This clonotype was counted at least ten times. The chain joins TRBV27 to TRBJ1-5; D gene uncertain. This CDR3 spans 14 amino acids. CDR1 is MNHEY and CDR2 is SMNVEV in the germline V gene (reference sequence). V lost 3 bases, J lost 0 bases, and 6 bases lay in between. CDR3 sequence: CASSLRISNQPQHF. DNA for the CDR3: TGTGCCAGCAGTTTGAGGATTAGCAATCAGCCCCAGCATTTT.

A few counts support this clonotype. This chain connects TRBV4-3 to TRBJ2-1; TRBD1 matches 8 bases. This CDR3 has 14 residues. J gave up 6 bases and V 4 bases, and 5 bases lay outside the gene matches. Germline CDR1 is LGHNA and CDR2 is YSLEER. CDR3 amino acids: CASSRDRGANEQFF. The CDR3 nucleotides read TGCGCCAGCAGCCGAGACAGGGGTGCCAATGAGCAGTTCTTC.

This clonotype was seen repeatedly, ten times or more. The chain uses TRBV5-1 and TRBJ2-1, with 12 bases matching TRBD2. Germline V gene lookup returns CDR1 SGHRS and CDR2 YFSETQ. The V gene end was trimmed by 5 bases and the J gene end by 5 bases; junction bases not matched to a gene: 5. This CDR3 is 15 amino acids long. This CDR3 reads CASRDGLAGNNEQFF. As DNA, the CDR3 is TGCGCCAGCAGAGATGGACTAGCGGGAAACAATGAGCAGTTCTTC.

This clonotype was detected ten times or more. The V call is TRBV27, the J call TRBJ1-3; tentative D call: TRBD1 (6 bases). V lost 5 bases and J 2 bases, leaving 13 bases between the germline ends. The CDR3 loop spans 15 amino acids. CDR1 is MNHEY, CDR2 SMNVEV, per germline (reference sequence). The CDR3 nucleotides are TGTGCCAGCAGTCTGGCAACAGGGCCTGGAAACACCATATATTTT. It yields the protein CASSLATGPGNTIYF.

This CDR3 reads CASSLIGGTPDNEQYF. In DNA, the CDR3 is TGTGCCAGCAGCCTAATTGGTGGGACACCGGACAACGAGCAGTACTTC. The chain recombines TRBV7-3 with TRBJ2-7; a possible D gene is TRBD1 (6 bases). Germline V gene lookup returns CDR1 SGHTA and CDR2 FQGTGA. Deletions cut 5 bases from V and 5 bases from J, with 22 bases between. CDR3 size: 16 residues.